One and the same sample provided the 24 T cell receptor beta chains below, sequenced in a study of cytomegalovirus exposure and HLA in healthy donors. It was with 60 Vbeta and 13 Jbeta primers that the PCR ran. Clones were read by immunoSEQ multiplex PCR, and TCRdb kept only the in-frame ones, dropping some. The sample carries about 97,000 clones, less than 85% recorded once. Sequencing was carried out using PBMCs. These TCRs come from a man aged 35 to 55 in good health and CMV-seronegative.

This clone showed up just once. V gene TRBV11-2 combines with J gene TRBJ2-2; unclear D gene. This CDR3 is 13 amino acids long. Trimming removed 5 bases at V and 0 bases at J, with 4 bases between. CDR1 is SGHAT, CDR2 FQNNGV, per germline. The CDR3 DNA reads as TGTGCCAGCAGCCAAACGAACACCGGGGAGCTGTTTTTT. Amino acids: CASSQTNTGELFF.

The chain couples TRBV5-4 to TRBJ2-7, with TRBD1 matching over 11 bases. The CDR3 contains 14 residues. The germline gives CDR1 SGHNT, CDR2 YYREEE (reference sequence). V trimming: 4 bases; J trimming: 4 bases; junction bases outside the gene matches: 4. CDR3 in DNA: TGTGCCAGCAGCCACCGGGACAGGGGGTACGAGCAGTACTTC. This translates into CASSHRDRGYEQYF. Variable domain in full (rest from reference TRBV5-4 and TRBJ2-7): ETGVTQSPTHLIKTRGQQVTLRCSSQSGHNTVSWYQQALGQGPQFIFQYYREEENGRGNFPPRFSGLQFPNYSSELNVNALELDDSALYLCASSHRDRGYEQYFGPGTRLTVT.

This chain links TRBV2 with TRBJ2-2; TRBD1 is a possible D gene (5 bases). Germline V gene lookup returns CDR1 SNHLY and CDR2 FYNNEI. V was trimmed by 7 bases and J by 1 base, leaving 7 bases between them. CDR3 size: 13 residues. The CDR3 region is CASTGWNTGELFF. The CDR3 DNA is TGTGCCAGCACAGGGTGGAACACCGGGGAGCTGTTTTTT.

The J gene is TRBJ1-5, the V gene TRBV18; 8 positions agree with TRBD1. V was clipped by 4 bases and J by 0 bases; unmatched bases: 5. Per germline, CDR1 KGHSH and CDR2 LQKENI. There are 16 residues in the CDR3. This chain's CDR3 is CASSLTGGNSNQPQHF. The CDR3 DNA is TGTGCCAGCTCACTTACAGGGGGTAATAGCAATCAGCCCCAGCATTTT.

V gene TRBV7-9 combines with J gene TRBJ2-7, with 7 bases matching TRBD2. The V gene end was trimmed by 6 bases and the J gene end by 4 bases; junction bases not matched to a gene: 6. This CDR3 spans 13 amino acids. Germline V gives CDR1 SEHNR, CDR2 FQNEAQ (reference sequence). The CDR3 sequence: CASSTGTNYEQYF. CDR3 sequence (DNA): TGTGCCAGCAGTACCGGGACTAATTACGAGCAGTACTTC.

The CDR3 is CASSPGRDFFYGYTF. In DNA form, the CDR3 reads TGTGCCAGCTCACCAGGCCGGGATTTTTTTTATGGCTACACCTTC. J is TRBJ1-2 and V is TRBV18; unclear D gene. Looked up from germline, CDR1 is KGHSH and CDR2 is LQKENI. This CDR3 comprises 15 residues. V was clipped by 2 bases and J by 5 bases, with 15 bases between them.

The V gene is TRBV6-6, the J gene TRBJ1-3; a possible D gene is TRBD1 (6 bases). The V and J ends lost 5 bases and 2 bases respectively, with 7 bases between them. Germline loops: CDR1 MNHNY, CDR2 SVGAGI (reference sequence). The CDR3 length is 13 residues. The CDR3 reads CASSRDTGNTIYF. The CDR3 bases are TGTGCCAGCAGTAGGGACACTGGAAACACCATATATTTT.

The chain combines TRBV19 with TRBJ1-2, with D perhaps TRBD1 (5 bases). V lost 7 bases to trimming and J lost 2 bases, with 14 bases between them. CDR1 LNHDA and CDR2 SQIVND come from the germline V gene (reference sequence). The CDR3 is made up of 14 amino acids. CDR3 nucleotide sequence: TGTGCCAGTAAGGTAGGGGCACGAAACTATGGCTACACCTTC. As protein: CASKVGARNYGYTF. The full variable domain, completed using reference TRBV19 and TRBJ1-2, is DGGITQSPKYLFRKEGQNVTLSCEQNLNHDAMYWYRQDPGQGLRLIYYSQIVNDFQKGDIAEGYSVSREKKESFPLTVTSAQKNPTAFYLCASKVGARNYGYTFGSGTRLTVV.

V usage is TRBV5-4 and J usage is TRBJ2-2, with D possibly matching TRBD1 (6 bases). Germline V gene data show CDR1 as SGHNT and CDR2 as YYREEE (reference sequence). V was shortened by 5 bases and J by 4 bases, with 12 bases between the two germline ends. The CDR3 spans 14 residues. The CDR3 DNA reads TGTGCCAGCAGAAGGGACACCGGCACCGGGGAGCTGTTTTTT. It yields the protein CASRRDTGTGELFF.

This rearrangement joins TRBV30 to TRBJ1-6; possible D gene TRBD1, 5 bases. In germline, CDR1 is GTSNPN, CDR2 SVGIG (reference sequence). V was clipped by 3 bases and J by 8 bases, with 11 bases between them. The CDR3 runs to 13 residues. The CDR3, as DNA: TGTGCCTGGAGGGCTCGGGGGGATTCACCCCTCCACTTT. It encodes CAWRARGDSPLHF.

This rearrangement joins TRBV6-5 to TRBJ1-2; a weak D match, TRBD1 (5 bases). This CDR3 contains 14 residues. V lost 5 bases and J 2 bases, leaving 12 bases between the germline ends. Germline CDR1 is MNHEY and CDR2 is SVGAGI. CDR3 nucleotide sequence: TGTGCCAGCAGTAAGCTGACAGCCAACTATGGCTACACCTTC. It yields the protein CASSKLTANYGYTF.

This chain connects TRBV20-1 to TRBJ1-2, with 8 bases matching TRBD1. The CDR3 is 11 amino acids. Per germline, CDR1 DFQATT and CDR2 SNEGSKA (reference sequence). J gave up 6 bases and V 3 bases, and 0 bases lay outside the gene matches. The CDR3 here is CSARDRDGYTF. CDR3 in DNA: TGCAGTGCTAGGGACAGGGATGGCTACACCTTC.

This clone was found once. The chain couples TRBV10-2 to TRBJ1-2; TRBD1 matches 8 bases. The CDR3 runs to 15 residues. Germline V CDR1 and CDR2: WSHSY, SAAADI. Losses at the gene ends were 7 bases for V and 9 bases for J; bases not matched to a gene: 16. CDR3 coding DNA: TGCGCCAGCAACGCGGGACAGGAACAAGGCTTCAGCTACACCTTC. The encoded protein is CASNAGQEQGFSYTF.

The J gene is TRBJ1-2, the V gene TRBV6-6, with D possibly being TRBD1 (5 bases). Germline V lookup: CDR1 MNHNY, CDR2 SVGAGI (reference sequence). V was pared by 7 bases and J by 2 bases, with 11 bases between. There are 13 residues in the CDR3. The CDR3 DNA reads TGTGCCAGCAACCCAGGGCAGAACTATGGCTACACCTTC. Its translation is CASNPGQNYGYTF.

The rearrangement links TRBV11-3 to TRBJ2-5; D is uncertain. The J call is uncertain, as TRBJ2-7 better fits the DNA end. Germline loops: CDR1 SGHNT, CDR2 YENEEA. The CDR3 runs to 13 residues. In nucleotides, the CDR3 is TGTGCCAGCAGCTTGACATCGTCCTACGAGCAGTACTTC. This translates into CASSLTSSYEQYF.

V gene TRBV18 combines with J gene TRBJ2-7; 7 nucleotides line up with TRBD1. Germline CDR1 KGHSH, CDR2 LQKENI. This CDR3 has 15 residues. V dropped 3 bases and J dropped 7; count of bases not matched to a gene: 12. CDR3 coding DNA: TGTGCCAGCTCACCTTCGAGCCCCGCAGGGGGTGAGCAGTACTTC. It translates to CASSPSSPAGGEQYF.

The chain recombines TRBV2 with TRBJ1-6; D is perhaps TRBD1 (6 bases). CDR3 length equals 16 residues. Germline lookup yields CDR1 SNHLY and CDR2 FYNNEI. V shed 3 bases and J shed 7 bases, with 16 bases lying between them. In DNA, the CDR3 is TGTGCCAGCAGTGATGAGGGGGTTGGCTTGAATTCACCCCTCCACTTT. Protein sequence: CASSDEGVGLNSPLHF.

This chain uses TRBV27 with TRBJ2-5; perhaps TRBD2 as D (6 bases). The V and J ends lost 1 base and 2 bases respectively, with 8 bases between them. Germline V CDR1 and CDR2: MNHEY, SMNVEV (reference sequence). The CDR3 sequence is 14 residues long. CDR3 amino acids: CASSLFGGQETQYF. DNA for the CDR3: TGTGCCAGCAGTTTATTTGGGGGGCAAGAGACCCAGTACTTC.

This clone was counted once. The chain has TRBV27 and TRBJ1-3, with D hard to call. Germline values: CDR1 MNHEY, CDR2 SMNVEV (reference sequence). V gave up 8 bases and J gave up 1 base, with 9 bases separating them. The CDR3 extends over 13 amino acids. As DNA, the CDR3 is TGTGCCAGCTCTACGAGGTCTGGAAACACCATATATTTT. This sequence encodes CASSTRSGNTIYF.

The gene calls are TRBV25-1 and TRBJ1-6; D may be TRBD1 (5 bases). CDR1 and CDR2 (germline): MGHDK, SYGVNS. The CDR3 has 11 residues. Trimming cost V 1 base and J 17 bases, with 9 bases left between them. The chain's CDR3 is CASSELTAFHF. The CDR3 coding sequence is TGTGCCAGCAGTGAATTGACAGCCTTCCACTTT.

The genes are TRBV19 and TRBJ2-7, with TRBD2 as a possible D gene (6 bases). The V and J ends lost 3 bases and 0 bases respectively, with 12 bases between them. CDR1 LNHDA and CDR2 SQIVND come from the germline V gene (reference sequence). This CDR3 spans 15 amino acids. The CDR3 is CASSMGLRSSYEQYF. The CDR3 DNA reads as TGTGCCAGTAGTATGGGACTGCGGAGCTCCTACGAGCAGTACTTC.

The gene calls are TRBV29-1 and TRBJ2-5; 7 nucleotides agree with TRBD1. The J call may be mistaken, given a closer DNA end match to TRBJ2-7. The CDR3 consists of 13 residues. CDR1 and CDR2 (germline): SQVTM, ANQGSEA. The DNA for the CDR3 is TGCAGCGTATACTCCGGGACAGTCTACGAGCAGTACTTC. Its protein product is CSVYSGTVYEQYF.

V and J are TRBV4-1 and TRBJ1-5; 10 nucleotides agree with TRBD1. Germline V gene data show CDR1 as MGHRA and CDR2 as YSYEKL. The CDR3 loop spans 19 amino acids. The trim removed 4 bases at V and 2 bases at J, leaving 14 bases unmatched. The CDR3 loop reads CASSREIATGGSGNQPQHF. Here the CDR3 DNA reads TGCGCCAGCAGCCGAGAAATTGCGACAGGGGGCTCGGGCAATCAGCCCCAGCATTTT.

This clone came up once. This CDR3 is CASSWTGASNQPQHF. Here the CDR3 DNA reads TGTGCCAGTAGTTGGACAGGTGCTAGCAATCAGCCCCAGCATTTT. The J gene is TRBJ1-5, the V gene TRBV19; TRBD1 matches at 7 bases. CDR1 and CDR2 (germline): LNHDA, SQIVND (reference sequence). The CDR3 contains 15 residues. J was trimmed by 0 bases and V by 5 bases; bases with no gene match: 4. Combining the CDR3 with reference TRBV19 and TRBJ1-5 gives the whole variable domain DGGITQSPKYLFRKEGQNVTLSCEQNLNHDAMYWYRQDPGQGLRLIYYSQIVNDFQKGDIAEGYSVSREKKESFPLTVTSAQKNPTAFYLCASSWTGASNQPQHFGDGTRLSIL.